Listed here are 32 T cell receptor beta chains from one sample, sequenced in a study of graft-versus-host responses after intestinal transplantation (dated by TCRdb to about 2021). The intended sense of this specimen's time point label: cells obtained before transplantation from donor or recipient. The protocol used for the library was the immunoSEQ multiplex PCR assay. TCRdb stores this immuneACCESS table with in-frame sequences only. Part of the clones is absent; in the studies checked, under half of the shortfall reflects unresolved V genes, and no reason is known for the rest. This sample has more than 25,000 clones in its table, and 82% of those were observed once. 0.7% of the sample rests with the top ten. No antigens are known for them. The sample here was unstimulated CD4+ T cells sorted from spleen or lymph node cells, taken before intestinal transplant. Receptors originate from a human donor who received an intestinal transplant.

The CDR3 reads CASSPQTNRASNEQFF. CDR3 DNA: TGTGCCAGCAGCCCCCAAACCAATAGGGCATCAAATGAGCAGTTCTTC. This rearrangement joins TRBV9 to TRBJ2-1; D call uncertain. The CDR3 loop spans 16 amino acids. Germline CDR1 is SGDLS and CDR2 is YYNGEE. Deletions cut 4 bases from V and 7 bases from J, with 21 bases between.

Only one count was recorded for this clone. The chain carries TRBV15 and TRBJ2-7, with D unclear. CDR1 and CDR2 (germline): LNHNV, YYDKDF (reference sequence). CDR3 length: 12 amino acids. The V gene lost 0 bases and the J gene lost 3 bases, with 3 bases spanning the gap. CDR3 coding DNA: TGTGCCACCAGCAGAGAAGGCTACGAGCAGTACTTC. Protein sequence: CATSREGYEQYF.

The chain is built from TRBV5-1 and TRBJ2-7, with 9 bases that match TRBD2. V lost 0 bases and J lost 3; bases outside the gene matches: 10. Germline CDR1 is SGHRS and CDR2 is YFSETQ. The CDR3 totals 17 residues. This CDR3 reads CASSLAPVGSGSYEQYF. CDR3 nucleotide sequence: TGCGCCAGCAGCTTGGCCCCAGTGGGTAGCGGGAGCTACGAGCAGTACTTC. Full variable domain (rest looked up from reference TRBV5-1 and TRBJ2-7): KAGVTQTPRYLIKTRGQQVTLSCSPISGHRSVSWYQQTPGQGLQFLFEYFSETQRNKGNFPGRFSGRQFSNSRSEMNVSTLELGDSALYLCASSLAPVGSGSYEQYFGPGTRLTVT.

The chain uses TRBV4-2 and TRBJ1-6, with D uncertain. V was shortened by 0 bases and J by 2 bases, with 14 bases between the two germline ends. This CDR3 has 18 residues. CDR1 and CDR2 from the germline V gene are LGHNA and YNFKEQ. The CDR3 region has the DNA TGTGCCAGCAGCCAAGAAGGCAGAGATGCTGCCTATAATTCACCCCTCCACTTT. Translating gives CASSQEGRDAAYNSPLHF.

The chain couples TRBV11-2 to TRBJ1-1; 8 bases are shared with TRBD1. Per germline, CDR1 SGHAT and CDR2 FQNNGV. This CDR3 is 13 amino acids long. Trimming at V came to 5 bases and at J to 1 base, leaving 0 bases not matched to a gene. The CDR3 loop reads CASSGQGNTEAFF. CDR3 DNA: TGTGCCAGCAGCGGACAGGGGAACACTGAAGCTTTCTTT.

The gene calls are TRBV5-1 and TRBJ1-2; 7 bases align to TRBD1. The V and J ends lost 4 bases and 0 bases, in that order; junction bases with no gene match: 6. Germline lookup yields CDR1 SGHRS and CDR2 YFSETQ. This CDR3 has 15 residues. The CDR3 sequence: CASSENRGSNYGYTF. DNA of the CDR3: TGCGCCAGCAGCGAAAACAGGGGTTCTAACTATGGCTACACCTTC. The full variable domain, with the rest looked up from reference TRBV5-1 and TRBJ1-2, is KAGVTQTPRYLIKTRGQQVTLSCSPISGHRSVSWYQQTPGQGLQFLFEYFSETQRNKGNFPGRFSGRQFSNSRSEMNVSTLELGDSALYLCASSENRGSNYGYTFGSGTRLTVV.

This clone occurred once. The chain joins TRBV6-5 to TRBJ2-1; TRBD2 is a possible D gene (6 bases). Germline CDR1 and CDR2: MNHEY and SVGAGI. There are 14 residues in the CDR3. V lost 4 bases and J lost 6, with 13 bases in between. This CDR3 is CASSSPGLLNEQFF. CDR3 DNA sequence: TGTGCCAGCAGTTCCCCCGGACTACTCAATGAGCAGTTCTTC.

This sequence joins TRBV19 and TRBJ1-4, with D uncertain. V was trimmed by 3 bases and J by 0 bases, leaving 14 bases between them. From germline, CDR1 is LNHDA and CDR2 SQIVND (reference sequence). This CDR3 region has 17 residues. CDR3 in DNA: TGTGCCAGTAGTATTGGTATGAACCGGGCAACTAATGAAAAACTGTTTTTT. Protein product: CASSIGMNRATNEKLFF. The whole variable domain, remainder taken from reference TRBV19 and TRBJ1-4, is DGGITQSPKYLFRKEGQNVTLSCEQNLNHDAMYWYRQDPGQGLRLIYYSQIVNDFQKGDIAEGYSVSREKKESFPLTVTSAQKNPTAFYLCASSIGMNRATNEKLFFGSGTQLSVL.

The chain employs TRBV7-9 and TRBJ2-2, with D perhaps TRBD1 (5 bases). Trimming removed 1 base from V and 2 bases from J, with 8 bases in between. The CDR3 runs to 15 residues. Germline values: CDR1 SEHNR, CDR2 FQNEAQ (reference sequence). In DNA form, the CDR3 reads TGTGCCAGCAGCTTAGGACAGATCAACACCGGGGAGCTGTTTTTT. Its protein is CASSLGQINTGELFF.

This clone was found once. The chain combines TRBV23-1 with TRBJ1-6; D gene ambiguous. TRBV23-1 is filed as an ORF, its function uncertain. This CDR3 has 14 amino acids. V shed 0 bases and J shed 3 bases, with 3 bases lying between them. CDR3: CASSQSNYNSPLHF. The CDR3 region has the DNA TGCGCCAGCAGTCAATCAAACTATAATTCACCCCTCCACTTT.

The V gene is TRBV10-3, the J gene TRBJ1-3, with D tentatively TRBD1 (6 bases). CDR1 ENHRY and CDR2 SYGVKD come from the germline V gene. The CDR3 totals 13 residues. Trimming removed 10 bases from V and 0 bases from J, with 10 bases in between. For the CDR3, the DNA is TGTGCCAGTCGGGACATCTCTGGAAACACCATATATTTT. It encodes CASRDISGNTIYF.

This clone came up once. The gene calls are TRBV7-3 and TRBJ2-2, with D uncertain. CDR1 is SGHTA and CDR2 is FQGTGA in the germline V gene. V dropped 5 bases and J dropped 6 bases, with 13 bases sitting between them. This CDR3 region has 14 residues. The CDR3 is CASSPKGHAGELFF. DNA for the CDR3: TGTGCCAGCAGCCCAAAGGGCCATGCCGGGGAGCTGTTTTTT.

The chain's CDR3 is CASMQGGDPTDTQYF. CDR3 nucleotides: TGTGCCAGCATGCAGGGGGGAGATCCCACAGATACGCAGTATTTT. The chain has TRBV6-5 and TRBJ2-3; D perhaps matches TRBD1 (7 bases). Germline V gene data show CDR1 as MNHEY and CDR2 as SVGAGI. There are 15 residues in the CDR3. Trimming shortened V by 7 bases and J by 2 bases, and 16 bases separated the two germline ends.

The chain combines TRBV5-1 with TRBJ2-1; TRBD2 agrees at 13 bases. The CDR3 loop spans 12 amino acids. Germline loops: CDR1 SGHRS, CDR2 YFSETQ. Unmatched junction bases numbered 2, after V lost 3 bases and J lost 14 bases. CDR3 sequence (DNA): TGCGCCAGCAGCTCCGGGACTAGCGGGAAGTTCTTC. Its protein is CASSSGTSGKFF.

This clone was detected only once. The chain recombines TRBV4-1 with TRBJ1-6; 9 bases map to TRBD1. The V segment lost 3 bases and the J segment 0 bases; nucleotides outside the gene matches: 3. CDR1 and CDR2 (germline): MGHRA, YSYEKL. The CDR3 spans 17 residues. The DNA of the CDR3 is TGCGCCAGCAGCCAGGTGACAGGGGGCTCCTATAATTCACCCCTCCACTTT. The encoded protein is CASSQVTGGSYNSPLHF.

The DNA for the CDR3 is TGTGCCAGCAGTGTTCACGCGGAGACCCAGTACTTC. Protein sequence: CASSVHAETQYF. The chain joins TRBV6-1 to TRBJ2-5; no definite D call. The CDR3 runs 12 residues. CDR1 and CDR2 (germline): MNHNS, SASEGT. Trimming removed 4 bases from V and 5 bases from J, with 8 bases in between.

This clone was detected once. The junction and the germline gene differ at one end; a read error may be behind it. In the same sample, other DNA sequences code for this CDR3. This sequence joins TRBV7-3 and TRBJ2-7; a weak D match, TRBD1 (6 bases). The germline CDR1 and CDR2 sequences are SGHTA and FQGTGA. This CDR3 has 15 amino acids. DNA for the CDR3: TGTGCTAGCAGTTTTGTGGGCCCAGGGGCCTACGAGCAGTACTTC. Translation gives CASSFVGPGAYEQYF.

This chain links TRBV21-1 with TRBJ1-1; the table names TRBD1, a call not compared with the DNA. TRBV21-1 is labeled a pseudogene. This CDR3 contains 15 residues. CDR3 loop: CASSTGGRRNTEAFF. CDR3 DNA sequence: TGTGCCAGCAGCACAGGGGGCAGGAGGAACACTGAAGCTTTCTTT.

The chain is built from TRBV4-2 and TRBJ2-3; D not resolved. The CDR3 contains 17 residues. Germline CDR1 is LGHNA and CDR2 is YNFKEQ. V was clipped by 1 base and J by 0 bases, with 14 bases between them. This CDR3 reads CASSQVGGPSSTDTQYF. The CDR3 DNA is TGTGCCAGCAGCCAAGTTGGTGGACCTTCTAGCACAGATACGCAGTATTTT.

This chain uses TRBV9 with TRBJ1-1, with TRBD1 matching over 7 bases. Germline CDR1 SGDLS, CDR2 YYNGEE. There are 14 residues in the CDR3. With 2 bases clipped from V and 4 bases from J, the junction kept 5 bases outside the gene matches. CDR3 nucleotides: TGTGCCAGCAGCGTTCGGGGGACAGCCACTGAAGCTTTCTTT. Amino acid sequence: CASSVRGTATEAFF. Supplemented by reference TRBV9 and TRBJ1-1, the full variable domain reads DSGVTQTPKHLITATGQRVTLRCSPRSGDLSVYWYQQSLDQGLQFLIQYYNGEERAKGNILERFSAQQFPDLHSELNLSSLELGDSALYFCASSVRGTATEAFFGQGTRLTVV.

The chain is built from TRBV28 and TRBJ2-7, with D hard to call. CDR1 is MDHEN, CDR2 SYDVKM, per germline. Trimming pared 3 bases from V and 4 bases from J, leaving 4 bases between. The CDR3 runs to 11 residues. The DNA for the CDR3 is TGTGCCAGCAGTTTGAAGTACGAGCAGTACTTC. This sequence encodes CASSLKYEQYF.

V and J are TRBV6-6 and TRBJ1-1, with a tentative D call TRBD1 (5 bases). The V gene's germline CDR1 is MNHNY and CDR2 SVGAGI (reference sequence). V was shortened by 0 bases and J by 2 bases, with 7 bases between the two germline ends. The CDR3 has 14 amino acids. The CDR3, as DNA: TGTGCCAGCAGTTACTCAGGGGCCAACACTGAAGCTTTCTTT. Amino acids: CASSYSGANTEAFF.

The chain carries TRBV6-5 and TRBJ1-4, with TRBD1 matching over 8 bases. The length of the CDR3 is 15 residues. The J segment lost 8 bases and the V segment lost 0 bases, leaving 5 bases of the junction unmatched. Germline CDR1 reads MNHEY; CDR2 reads SVGAGI. In DNA form, the CDR3 reads TGTGCCAGCAGTTACTCGGACAGGGTTAGGGAAAAACTGTTTTTT. Translation: CASSYSDRVREKLFF.

The chain couples TRBV27 to TRBJ2-3, with 16 bases fitting TRBD2. V was clipped by 8 bases and J by 3 bases; unmatched bases: 11. The germline V gene has CDR1 MNHEY and CDR2 SMNVEV (reference sequence). This CDR3 has 18 residues. The CDR3 sequence: CASSSSGLAGGPTDTQYF. The CDR3 bases are TGTGCCAGCTCTAGCTCGGGACTAGCGGGGGGGCCGACAGATACGCAGTATTTT.

The chain links TRBV5-1 to TRBJ2-2, with D perhaps TRBD1 (5 bases). CDR3 size: 18 residues. The germline CDR1 and CDR2 sequences are SGHRS and YFSETQ. Trimming removed 2 bases at V and 1 base at J, with 18 bases between. The CDR3 nucleotides read TGCGCCAGCAGCTTTGGACACATTTCCTTTTTGAACACCGGGGAGCTGTTTTTT. Protein: CASSFGHISFLNTGELFF. Full variable domain (remainder filled in from reference TRBV5-1 and TRBJ2-2): KAGVTQTPRYLIKTRGQQVTLSCSPISGHRSVSWYQQTPGQGLQFLFEYFSETQRNKGNFPGRFSGRQFSNSRSEMNVSTLELGDSALYLCASSFGHISFLNTGELFFGEGSRLTVL.

This chain connects TRBV29-1 to TRBJ2-7; D might be TRBD2 (5 bases). Germline V gene data show CDR1 as SQVTM and CDR2 as ANQGSEA. The CDR3 consists of 11 residues. V lost 6 bases to trimming and J lost 4 bases, with 10 bases between them. This CDR3 is CSVDWEYEQYF. In DNA form, the CDR3 reads TGCAGCGTGGACTGGGAGTACGAGCAGTACTTC.

The rearrangement joins TRBV7-2 to TRBJ2-2; TRBD2 aligns across 8 bases. V was pared by 6 bases and J by 5 bases, with 2 bases of the junction left unmatched. The CDR3 totals 13 residues. The germline gives CDR1 SGHTA, CDR2 FQGNSA. The CDR3 region has the DNA TGTGCCAGCAGGGGACTAGGGACCGGGGAGCTGTTTTTT. Encoded protein: CASRGLGTGELFF.

This chain links TRBV12-5 with TRBJ2-7, with 8 bases that match TRBD2. Trimming cost V 3 bases and J 3 bases; bases outside gene matches: 10. The CDR3 consists of 16 residues. CDR1 is LGHNT, CDR2 FRNRAP, per germline. CDR3: CASGLGTVAGGYEQYF. Written as DNA, the CDR3 is TGTGCTAGTGGTTTAGGTACAGTGGCGGGGGGCTACGAGCAGTACTTC.

V is TRBV2 and J is TRBJ1-4; D gene uncertain. Germline lookup yields CDR1 SNHLY and CDR2 FYNNEI. The CDR3 sequence is 13 residues long. V lost 1 base and J 6 bases, leaving 6 bases between the germline ends. This CDR3 reads CASSEVLYEKLFF. The CDR3 coding sequence is TGTGCCAGCAGTGAAGTCCTATATGAAAAACTGTTTTTT.

This clone was recorded a few times. J is TRBJ2-6 and V is TRBV29-1; 8 bases map to TRBD2. The V gene's germline CDR1 is SQVTM and CDR2 ANQGSEA. The CDR3 contains 15 residues. V shed 5 bases, J shed 2 bases, and the junction held 5 bases outside the gene matches. CDR3 DNA sequence: TGCAGCGTTTCCTCCGGGGGGGCTGGGGCCAACGTCCTGACTTTC. Its translation is CSVSSGGAGANVLTF.

The chain combines TRBV19 with TRBJ1-6; unclear D gene. This CDR3 contains 14 residues. Trimming removed 3 bases at V and 6 bases at J, with 9 bases between. Germline V gene data show CDR1 as LNHDA and CDR2 as SQIVND (reference sequence). In DNA, the CDR3 is TGTGCCAGTAGTATCGGCTCTGGTAATTCACCCCTCCACTTT. It codes for CASSIGSGNSPLHF. Together with reference TRBV19 and TRBJ1-6, the CDR3 gives the full variable domain: DGGITQSPKYLFRKEGQNVTLSCEQNLNHDAMYWYRQDPGQGLRLIYYSQIVNDFQKGDIAEGYSVSREKKESFPLTVTSAQKNPTAFYLCASSIGSGNSPLHFGNGTRLTVT.

This clone occurred a few times. This sequence joins TRBV6-5 and TRBJ2-5; TRBD1 aligns across 9 bases. This CDR3 region has 14 residues. Trimming took 2 bases from V and 3 from J; bases not matched to a gene: 1. From germline, CDR1 is MNHEY and CDR2 SVGAGI. In nucleotides, the CDR3 is TGTGCCAGCAGTTACGGGACAGGGAAAGAGACCCAGTACTTC. Amino acid sequence: CASSYGTGKETQYF.